Described below is a single TCR beta chain sequence and its context. The data derive from a study of T cell responses to AZD1222 COVID-19 vaccine. Study context: The study pooled second doses at about 4 or about 12 weeks.

This CDR3 contains 13 residues. The V gene end was trimmed by 7 bases and the J gene end by 14 bases; junction bases not matched to a gene: 11. In germline, CDR1 is MNHEY, CDR2 SVGAGI. Clones were sequenced by immunoSEQ multiplex PCR, and TCRdb holds only the in-frame ones, with some missing. The data hold about 160,000 clones, with around 93% observed a single time. The source of this sequence is an adult in good health. The genes are TRBV6-5 and TRBJ1-6, with 7 bases matching TRBD1. Sequenced here: peripheral blood, sampled on day 0 of AZD1222 vaccination. The CDR3: CASMPTGAETLHF. As DNA, the CDR3 is TGTGCCAGCATGCCTACAGGGGCAGAGACCCTCCACTTT.